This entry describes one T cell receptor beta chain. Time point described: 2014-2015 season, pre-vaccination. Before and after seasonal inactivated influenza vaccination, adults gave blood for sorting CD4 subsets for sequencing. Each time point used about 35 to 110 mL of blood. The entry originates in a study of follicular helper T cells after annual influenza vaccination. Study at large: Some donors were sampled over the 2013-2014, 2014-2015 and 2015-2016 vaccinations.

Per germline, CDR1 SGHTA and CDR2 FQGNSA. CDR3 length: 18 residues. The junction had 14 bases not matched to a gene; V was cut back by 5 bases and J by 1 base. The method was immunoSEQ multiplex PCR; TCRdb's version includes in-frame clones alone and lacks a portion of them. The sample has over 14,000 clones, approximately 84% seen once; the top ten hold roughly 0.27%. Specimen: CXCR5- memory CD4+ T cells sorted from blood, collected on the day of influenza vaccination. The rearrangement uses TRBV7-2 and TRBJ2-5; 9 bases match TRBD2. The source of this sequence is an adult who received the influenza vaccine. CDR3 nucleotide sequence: TGTGCCAGCAGCGTCTTCTTTGGGAGGACTAGCGCCCAAGAGACCCAGTACTTC. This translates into CASSVFFGRTSAQETQYF.